This T cell receptor beta chain was found in a study of cytomegalovirus exposure and HLA in healthy donors. Study-level points and caveats: Some TCR beta chains (more than 150 of them) were listed as cytomegalovirus-associated. It was reportedly the case that the classifier diagnosed cytomegalovirus status with high specificity and sensitivity.

Only in-frame clones appear in the TCRdb table, and some are missing; sequencing was by immunoSEQ multiplex PCR. The data contain roughly 240,000 clones, approximately 87% of them singletons. The donors were part of the validation cohort, which consisted of about 120 subjects and was separate from the first cohort of about 720 subjects. Worth noting for this clone: What it binds is unknown.

The sample comprised PBMCs. The receptor was isolated from a man between 18 and 35 years old in good health and CMV-seronegative.

The CDR3 coding sequence is TGTGCCAGCAGCCCAACGGTACTACAGGTCCCCCCAATGCGTGGCTACACCTTC. Its protein is CASSPTVLQVPPMRGYTF. V is TRBV7-9 and J is TRBJ1-2; the D gene is possibly TRBD1 (5 bases). Trimming left V 5 bases short and J 7 bases short, with 29 bases between. Germline V gives CDR1 SEHNR, CDR2 FQNEAQ (reference sequence). The CDR3 has 18 amino acids.